Below, 17 T cell receptor beta chains from the same sample are listed, as sequenced in a study of blood T cell repertoires in COVID-19. Sequenced by immunoSEQ multiplex PCR; TCRdb stores in-frame clones only, minus some. Of about 72,000 clones in the sample, roughly 82% were seen once. The sample consisted of peripheral blood. The receptors here all came from a human donor in a cohort sampled during active COVID-19.

This clone has just a few counts. This chain links TRBV2 with TRBJ2-5, with D perhaps TRBD1 (7 bases). CDR3 length equals 12 residues. Looked up from germline, CDR1 is SNHLY and CDR2 is FYNNEI. V gave up 5 bases and J gave up 5 bases, with 9 bases separating them. CDR3 nucleotide sequence: TGTGCCAGCAGTCCAGGGGGGGAGACCCAGTACTTC. This codes for CASSPGGETQYF.

This clone was seen just once. The chain recombines TRBV5-1 with TRBJ2-6; unclear D gene. CDR1 SGHRS and CDR2 YFSETQ come from the germline V gene. The CDR3 length is 14 residues. V shed 0 bases and J shed 4 bases, with 5 bases lying between them. The CDR3 loop is CASSLVAGANVLTF. DNA for the CDR3: TGCGCCAGCAGCTTGGTGGCAGGGGCCAACGTCCTGACTTTC.

The chain combines TRBV4-2 with TRBJ2-7; 8 nucleotides line up with TRBD2. There are 18 residues in the CDR3. The germline gives CDR1 LGHNA, CDR2 YNFKEQ. V shed 0 bases and J 2 bases; nucleotides not matched to a gene: 12. The CDR3 loop is CASSQDRGLTSGTYEQYF. In DNA form, the CDR3 reads TGTGCCAGCAGCCAAGATCGGGGTCTCACTAGCGGAACCTACGAGCAGTACTTC.

The gene calls are TRBV6-5 and TRBJ1-2; 9 bases match TRBD1. The V and J ends lost 9 bases and 7 bases, in that order; junction bases with no gene match: 6. Germline V lookup: CDR1 MNHEY, CDR2 SVGAGI. The CDR3 runs to 12 residues. DNA for the CDR3: TGTGCCAGTGTGTCGGGACAGGGTGGCTACACCTTC. It specifies CASVSGQGGYTF.

There are a few counts of this clone. This chain uses TRBV14 with TRBJ2-3, with D perhaps matching TRBD1 (5 bases). V was cut by 3 bases and J by 2 bases, with 12 bases left in between. The CDR3 has 15 amino acids. Per germline, CDR1 SGHDN and CDR2 FVKESK. The CDR3 loop is CASSHLKTATDTQYF. In DNA form, the CDR3 reads TGTGCCAGCAGCCACCTCAAGACAGCCACAGATACGCAGTATTTT.

As for this clone: The junction departs from the called germline gene at one end, perhaps through a read error. The chain couples TRBV30 to TRBJ1-6; no firm D call. The CDR3 sequence is 13 residues long. Germline CDR1 and CDR2: GTSNPN and SVGIG (reference sequence). CDR3 protein: CASSLDYNSPLHF. CDR3 nucleotide sequence: TGTGCCTCGAGTTTAGACTATAATTCACCCCTCCACTTT.

The chain recombines TRBV6-5 with TRBJ1-3; 8 bases are a match to TRBD1. Germline CDR1 MNHEY, CDR2 SVGAGI. The CDR3 length is 14 residues. V was pared by 5 bases and J by 3 bases, with 3 bases of the junction left unmatched. The CDR3 sequence is CASSIQGVGNTIYF. For the CDR3, the DNA is TGTGCCAGCAGTATACAGGGGGTTGGAAACACCATATATTTT.

This clone was observed a handful of times. CDR3 region: CASSPGRQGIYEQYF. CDR3 in DNA: TGTGCCAGCTCACCGGGACGACAGGGGATCTACGAGCAGTACTTC. The chain recombines TRBV18 with TRBJ2-7; 8 bases map to TRBD1. Germline V gives CDR1 KGHSH, CDR2 LQKENI. The CDR3 has 15 residues. V lost 3 bases and J lost 3; bases outside the gene matches: 7. The full variable domain, with the rest looked up from reference TRBV18 and TRBJ2-7, is NAGVMQNPRHLVRRRGQEARLRCSPMKGHSHVYWYRQLPEEGLKFMVYLQKENIIDESGMPKERFSAEFPKEGPSILRIQQVVRGDSAAYFCASSPGRQGIYEQYFGPGTRLTVT.

This sequence joins TRBV30 and TRBJ1-2, with D perhaps TRBD1 (5 bases). CDR1 is GTSNPN, CDR2 SVGIG, per germline (reference sequence). Trimming removed 0 bases from V and 8 bases from J, with 13 bases in between. This CDR3 spans 13 amino acids. For the CDR3, the DNA is TGTGCCTGGAGTGTACAGGAGGGTTCGGGCTACACCTTC. Amino acid sequence: CAWSVQEGSGYTF.

The chain employs TRBV7-8 and TRBJ1-2; 7 nucleotides match TRBD1. V shed 5 bases and J 4 bases; nucleotides not matched to a gene: 10. Germline V gene sequence: CDR1 SGHVS, CDR2 FQNEAQ. This CDR3 region has 15 residues. DNA for the CDR3: TGTGCCAGCAGCCAACCCGACAGGGTCCGCTATGGCTACACCTTC. The encoded protein is CASSQPDRVRYGYTF.

This chain uses TRBV5-1 with TRBJ1-3; D is ambiguous. This CDR3 region has 14 residues. Germline CDR1 is SGHRS and CDR2 is YFSETQ. V shed 1 base and J shed 1 base, with 6 bases lying between them. CDR3 amino acids: CASSLTQSGNTIYF. CDR3 DNA: TGCGCCAGCAGCTTGACACAGTCTGGAAACACCATATATTTT.

This clone was recorded a few times. The V call is TRBV18, the J call TRBJ1-6; D is unresolved. Germline V CDR1 and CDR2: KGHSH, LQKENI. V lost 3 bases and J lost 5, with 2 bases in between. The CDR3 runs 12 residues. CDR3 bases: TGTGCCAGCTCACCCAATAATTCACCCCTCCACTTT. Its translation: CASSPNNSPLHF.

This chain joins TRBV29-1 and TRBJ1-1, with 10 bases that match TRBD1. J gave up 3 bases and V 8 bases, and 9 bases lay outside the gene matches. The germline gives CDR1 SQVTM, CDR2 ANQGSEA. There are 14 residues in the CDR3. CDR3 nucleotides: TGCAGCTCCGCCGGGACAGGGGTGTACACTGAAGCTTTCTTT. As protein: CSSAGTGVYTEAFF.

J is TRBJ2-3 and V is TRBV6-4; possibly TRBD2 for D (6 bases). V gave up 8 bases and J gave up 6 bases, with 9 bases separating them. The CDR3 is made up of 11 amino acids. The V gene's germline CDR1 is MRHNA and CDR2 SNTAGT. The CDR3 sequence: CASGGKDTQYF. The DNA of the CDR3 is TGTGCCAGCGGGGGGAAGGATACGCAGTATTTT.

V usage is TRBV7-8 and J usage is TRBJ1-6, with D perhaps matching TRBD1 (6 bases). The ends were cut back, 4 bases at V and 6 bases at J, with 16 bases in the middle. The length of the CDR3 is 16 residues. Germline lookup yields CDR1 SGHVS and CDR2 FQNEAQ. CDR3 bases: TGTGCCAGCAGCTCCCCCACAGGGTACTCTAATTCACCCCTCCACTTT. Amino acids: CASSSPTGYSNSPLHF.

This chain links TRBV9 with TRBJ2-7; 11 bases fit TRBD2. The CDR3 contains 16 residues. Losses at the gene ends were 4 bases for V and 5 bases for J; bases not matched to a gene: 11. CDR1 is SGDLS, CDR2 YYNGEE, per germline. The DNA of the CDR3 is TGTGCCAGCAGCCGCGGGCTAGCGGGGGGTGGAGACGAGCAGTACTTC. It codes for CASSRGLAGGGDEQYF.

The genes are TRBV3-1 (or the pseudogene TRBV3-2) and TRBJ1-3; D gene unclear. This CDR3 has 14 amino acids. In germline, CDR1 is LGHDT, CDR2 YNNKEL (reference sequence). V was pared by 5 bases and J by 1 base, with 9 bases between. The CDR3 sequence: CASSSYSSGNTIYF. The DNA of the CDR3 is TGTGCCAGCAGCTCTTATTCTTCTGGAAACACCATATATTTT.